This TCR beta chain was profiled in a study of T cell responses to AZD1222 COVID-19 vaccine. General study findings and limits: Donors were mostly white British, more females; clonal diversity possibly underestimated.

This CDR3 comprises 15 residues. J gave up 2 bases and V 0 bases, and 3 bases lay outside the gene matches. Germline CDR1 MNHEY, CDR2 SVGAGI. Here immunoSEQ multiplex PCR was the method, and the copy in TCRdb shows in-frame clones only, minus some. The sample yields some 110,000 clones, about 90% seen once. This clone was seen just once. Its specificity is not known. The sequence was obtained from an adult in good health. The specimen was peripheral blood, collected on day 0 of AZD1222 vaccination. This chain uses TRBV6-5 with TRBJ2-5; TRBD2 agrees at 7 bases. CDR3 sequence reads: CASSYSLAVQETQYF. The CDR3 coding sequence is TGTGCCAGCAGTTACTCGCTAGCGGTTCAAGAGACCCAGTACTTC.